Below, 9 T cell receptor beta chains from the same sample are listed, as sequenced in a study of T cell repertoires in cytomegalovirus infection. TCRdb used MiXCR to reprocess the reads, holding one entry per CDR3 protein. Altogether a few hundred thousand distinct CDR3 sequences are present, more than 25% being singletons, with the ten largest covering 13%. Specimen: PBMCs. The receptors were gathered from a human donor in good health (CMV status not recorded). Some clones in this sample may be carry-over from other donors' samples.

V usage is TRBV10-3 and J usage is TRBJ2-1; D remains ambiguous. This CDR3 contains 14 residues. CDR1 ENHRY and CDR2 SYGVKD come from the germline V gene. Trimming left V 0 bases short and J 7 bases short, with 10 bases between. The CDR3 DNA reads as TGTGCCATCAGTGAGTCGAAAATGGGAAATGAGCAGTTCTTC. Translating it yields CAISESKMGNEQFF.

This clonotype has only a few counts. The CDR3 loop reads CASSQDLVGPYEQYV. Here the CDR3 DNA reads TGCGCCAGCAGCCAAGATTTAGTAGGCCCCTACGAGCAGTACGTC. The chain employs TRBV4-3 and TRBJ2-7, with D unresolved. This CDR3 is 15 amino acids long. Germline V gene sequence: CDR1 LGHNA, CDR2 YSLEER. V was trimmed by 0 bases and J by 2 bases, leaving 11 bases between them.

This clonotype turned up a few times. The chain is built from TRBV15 and TRBJ1-2, with 9 bases fitting TRBD1. After removal of 0 bases from V and 4 bases from J, the junction contained 6 bases not matched to a gene. This CDR3 has 16 amino acids. Looked up from germline, CDR1 is LNHNV and CDR2 is YYDKDF (reference sequence). The CDR3 loop reads CATSRDSGTGFYGYTF. The DNA for the CDR3 is TGTGCCACCAGCAGAGATAGTGGGACAGGGTTCTATGGCTACACCTTC.

This clonotype has a handful of counts. V and J are TRBV29-1 and TRBJ1-2, with D unresolved. V dropped 1 base and J dropped 3 bases, with 6 bases sitting between them. The CDR3 runs to 12 residues. The germline gives CDR1 SQVTM, CDR2 ANQGSEA. CDR3 bases: TGCAGCGTTGAAGGCCAGTACTATGGCTACACCTTC. It is translated as CSVEGQYYGYTF. The variable domain in full, with the rest retrieved from reference TRBV29-1 and TRBJ1-2, is SAVISQKPSRDICQRGTSLTIQCQVDSQVTMMFWYRQQPGQSLTLIATANQGSEATYESGFVIDKFPISRPNLTFSTLTVSNMSPEDSSIYLCSVEGQYYGYTFGSGTRLTVV.

The sample holds a few counts of this clonotype. The V call is TRBV14, the J call TRBJ1-2, with unresolved D. V lost 0 bases to trimming and J lost 8 bases, with 13 bases between them. The CDR3 spans 14 residues. CDR1 and CDR2 (germline): SGHDN, FVKESK. In DNA form, the CDR3 reads TGTGCCAGCAGCCAAGACGTACGGCCGCTCGGCTACACCTTC. Its protein is CASSQDVRPLGYTF.

This clonotype was counted a few times. The V gene is TRBV10-3, the J gene TRBJ2-5; 9 bases are a match to TRBD1. Per germline, CDR1 ENHRY and CDR2 SYGVKD. The CDR3 runs to 14 residues. Trimming took 2 bases from V and 2 from J; bases not matched to a gene: 0. The CDR3 DNA is TGTGCCATCAGTGAGGGGACAGGGCAAGAGACCCAGTACTTC. It codes for CAISEGTGQETQYF.

This clonotype turned up a few times. This chain uses TRBV12-3 or TRBV12-4 with TRBJ1-4; TRBD1 matches at 9 bases. This CDR3 has 14 amino acids. The junction had 7 bases not matched to a gene; V was cut back by 6 bases and J by 8 bases. The CDR3 DNA is TGTGCCAGCAGGACGGACAGGGGCCAGGAAAAACTGTTTTTT. Its translation is CASRTDRGQEKLFF.

This clonotype was seen repeatedly, ten times or more. This chain connects TRBV7-2 to TRBJ1-4; possible D gene TRBD1, 6 bases. Trimming took off 2 bases at V and 8 bases at J, with 12 bases between the two ends. Germline V CDR1 and CDR2: SGHTA, FQGNSA. This CDR3 is built from 14 residues. The CDR3 is CASSLQGLGEKLFF. For the CDR3, the DNA is TGTGCCAGCAGCTTACAGGGGCTGGGGGAAAAACTGTTTTTT.

This clonotype appeared many times. The chain has TRBV7-2 and TRBJ2-6; D is unresolved. CDR3 length equals 14 residues. Germline V CDR1 and CDR2: SGHTA, FQGNSA. Trimming shortened V by 5 bases and J by 1 base, and 6 bases separated the two germline ends. CDR3 protein: CASSTRSGANVLTF. In nucleotides, the CDR3 is TGTGCCAGCAGCACCAGGTCTGGGGCCAACGTCCTGACTTTC.